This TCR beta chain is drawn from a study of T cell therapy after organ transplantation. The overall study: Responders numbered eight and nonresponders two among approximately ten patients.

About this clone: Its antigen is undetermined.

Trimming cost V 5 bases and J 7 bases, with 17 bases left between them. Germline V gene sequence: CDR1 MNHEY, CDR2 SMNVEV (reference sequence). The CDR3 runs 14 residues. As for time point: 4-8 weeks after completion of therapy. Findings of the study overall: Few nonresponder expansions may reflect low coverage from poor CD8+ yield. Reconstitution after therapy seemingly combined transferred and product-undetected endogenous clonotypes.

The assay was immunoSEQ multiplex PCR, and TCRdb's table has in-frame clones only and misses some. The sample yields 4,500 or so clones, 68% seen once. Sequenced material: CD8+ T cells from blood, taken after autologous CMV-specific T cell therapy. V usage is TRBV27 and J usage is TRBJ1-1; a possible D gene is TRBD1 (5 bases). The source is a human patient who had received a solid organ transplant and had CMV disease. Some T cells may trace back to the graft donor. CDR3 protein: CASSDRALNDEAFF. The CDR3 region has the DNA TGTGCCAGCAGTGACAGAGCCCTTAATGATGAAGCTTTCTTT.